This T cell receptor beta chain was retrieved from a study of T-cell reconstitution after alpha-beta-depleted transplantation in children. Findings and caveats of the study: When one year had passed after transplant, most T-cell counts and diversity came from newly produced T cells. From surviving recipient T cells and thymic progenitors came the high day-60 TCRbeta diversity observed in some patients.

TCRbeta library construction was performed incorporating unique molecular identifiers. TCRdb ran MiXCR on the PCR reads and lists one entry per CDR3 protein. The data show roughly 120,000 distinct CDR3 sequences, with 20% to 25% seen just once and under 12% held by the top ten. The germline V gene encodes CDR1 MGHDK and CDR2 SYGVNS. This CDR3 spans 12 amino acids. V was trimmed by 5 bases and J by 9 bases, leaving 12 bases between them. As regards this clonotype: Its antigen is not identified.

This TCR was sampled from a male patient between 2 and 15 years old who had a stem cell transplant for chronic granulomatous disease, so the T cells may come from the graft donor. Sequenced here: PBMCs, mostly from graft donor cells, sampled 180 days after TCRalphabeta/CD19-depleted stem cell transplant. The chain combines TRBV25-1 with TRBJ2-3; D is possibly TRBD2 (5 bases). CDR3 nucleotides: TGTGCCAGCAGTACGGGGTCCGCAACGCAGTATTTT. This codes for CASSTGSATQYF.